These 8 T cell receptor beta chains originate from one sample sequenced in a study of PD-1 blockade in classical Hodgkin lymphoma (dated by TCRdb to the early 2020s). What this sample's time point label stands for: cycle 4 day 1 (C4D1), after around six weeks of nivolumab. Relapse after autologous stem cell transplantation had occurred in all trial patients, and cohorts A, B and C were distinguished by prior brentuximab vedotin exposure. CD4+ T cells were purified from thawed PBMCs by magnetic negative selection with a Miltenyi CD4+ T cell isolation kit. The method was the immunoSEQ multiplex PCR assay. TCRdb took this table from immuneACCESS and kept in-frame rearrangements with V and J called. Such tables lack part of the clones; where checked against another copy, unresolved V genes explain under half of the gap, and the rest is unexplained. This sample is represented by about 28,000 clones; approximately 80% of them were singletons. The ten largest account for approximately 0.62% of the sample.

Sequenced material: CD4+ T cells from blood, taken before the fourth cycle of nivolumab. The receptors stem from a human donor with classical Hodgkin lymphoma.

The CDR3, as DNA: TGTGCCTGGAGTGTAGGGCACAGCGTCAATCAGCCCCAGCATTTT. Translating gives CAWSVGHSVNQPQHF. V is TRBV30 and J is TRBJ1-5; D uncertain. This CDR3 comprises 15 residues. With 0 bases removed from V and 3 bases from J, the gap between germline ends came to 12 bases. Germline V gene data show CDR1 as GTSNPN and CDR2 as SVGIG (reference sequence).

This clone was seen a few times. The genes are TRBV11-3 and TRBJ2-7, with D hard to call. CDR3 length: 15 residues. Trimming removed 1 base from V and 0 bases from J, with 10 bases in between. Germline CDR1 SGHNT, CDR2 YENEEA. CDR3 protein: CASSLGADRSYEQYF. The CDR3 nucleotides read TGTGCCAGCAGCTTAGGGGCCGACCGCTCCTACGAGCAGTACTTC.

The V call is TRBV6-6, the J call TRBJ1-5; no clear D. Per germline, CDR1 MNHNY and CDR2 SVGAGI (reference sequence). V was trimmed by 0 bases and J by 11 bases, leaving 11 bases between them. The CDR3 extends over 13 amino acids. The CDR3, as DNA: TGTGCCAGCAGTTACTCGGAGCGAGGGACCCAGCATTTT. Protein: CASSYSERGTQHF.

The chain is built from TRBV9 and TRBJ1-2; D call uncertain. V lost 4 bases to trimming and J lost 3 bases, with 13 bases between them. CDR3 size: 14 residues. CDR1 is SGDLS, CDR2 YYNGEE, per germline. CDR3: CASSRQPRDYGYTF. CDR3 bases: TGTGCCAGCAGCCGACAACCGAGGGACTATGGCTACACCTTC.

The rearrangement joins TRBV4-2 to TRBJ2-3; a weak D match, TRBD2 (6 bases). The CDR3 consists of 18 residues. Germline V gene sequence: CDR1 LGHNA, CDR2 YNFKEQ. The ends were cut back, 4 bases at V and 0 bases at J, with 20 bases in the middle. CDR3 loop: CASSLQRWTTTSTDTQYF. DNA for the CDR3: TGTGCCAGCAGCCTCCAGAGGTGGACTACCACTAGCACAGATACGCAGTATTTT.

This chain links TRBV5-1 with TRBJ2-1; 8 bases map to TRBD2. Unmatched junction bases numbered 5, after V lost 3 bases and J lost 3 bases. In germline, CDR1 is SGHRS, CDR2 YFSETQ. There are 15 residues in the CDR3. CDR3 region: CASSSGGAHYNEQFF. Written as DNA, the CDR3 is TGCGCCAGCAGCTCCGGGGGGGCTCACTACAATGAGCAGTTCTTC.

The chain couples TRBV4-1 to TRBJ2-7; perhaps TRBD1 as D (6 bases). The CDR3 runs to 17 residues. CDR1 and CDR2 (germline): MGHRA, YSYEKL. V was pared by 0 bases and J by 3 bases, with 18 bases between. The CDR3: CASSQEPYIPDSYEQYF. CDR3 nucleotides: TGCGCCAGCAGCCAAGAGCCTTATATACCGGACAGCTACGAGCAGTACTTC.

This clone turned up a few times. The CDR3 spells CASSPRRTDLYGYTF. CDR3 DNA sequence: TGTGCCAGCAGTCCTCGCAGGACCGACCTCTATGGCTACACCTTC. The chain couples TRBV27 to TRBJ1-2; D not resolved. The CDR3 sequence is 15 residues long. Germline CDR1 and CDR2: MNHEY and SMNVEV (reference sequence). The V gene lost 5 bases and the J gene lost 4 bases, with 17 bases spanning the gap.